This T cell receptor (beta chain) was captured by sequencing in a study of blood T cell repertoires in COVID-19. Overall study context: COVID-19 samples collected from the United States, Italy and Spain covered acute and convalescent phases. In each case, the material was cDNA or gDNA derived from T cells, B-cell-depleted T cells, or PBMCs.

How the authors handled the data: Amplifying reference gene primers gave estimates of nucleated cell counts. Sequenced by immunoSEQ multiplex PCR; TCRdb stores in-frame clones only, minus some. That table is the source of V, J and clone size, and D and trimming were worked out from the DNA. The sample includes about 400,000 clones, around nine tenths seen only once; the top ten take 3%. The germline V and J ends were trimmed by 4 bases and 2 bases, with 12 bases remaining between them. In germline, CDR1 is MDHEN, CDR2 SYDVKM. CDR3 size: 14 residues. The sequenced material came from peripheral blood. The source of this sequence is a human donor in a cohort sampled during active COVID-19. This chain connects TRBV28 to TRBJ2-7; D remains ambiguous. CDR3 protein: CASSSSLGAYEQYF. The CDR3 DNA sequence: TGTGCCAGCAGTTCTTCCCTCGGAGCCTACGAGCAGTACTTC.